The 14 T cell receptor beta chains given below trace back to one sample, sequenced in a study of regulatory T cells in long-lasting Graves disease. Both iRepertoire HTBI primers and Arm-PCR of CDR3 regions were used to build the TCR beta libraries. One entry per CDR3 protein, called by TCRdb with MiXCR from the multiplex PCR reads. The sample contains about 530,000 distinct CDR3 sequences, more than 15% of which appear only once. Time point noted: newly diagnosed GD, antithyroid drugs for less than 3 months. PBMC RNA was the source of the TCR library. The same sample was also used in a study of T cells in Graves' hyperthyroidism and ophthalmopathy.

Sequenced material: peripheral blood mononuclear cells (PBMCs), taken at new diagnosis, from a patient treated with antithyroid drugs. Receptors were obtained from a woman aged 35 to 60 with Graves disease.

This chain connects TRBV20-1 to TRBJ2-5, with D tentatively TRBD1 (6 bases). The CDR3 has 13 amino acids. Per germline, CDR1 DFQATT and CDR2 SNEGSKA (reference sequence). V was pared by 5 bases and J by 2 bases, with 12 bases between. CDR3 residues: CSAFFGQQETQYF. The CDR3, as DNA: TGCAGTGCTTTCTTCGGACAGCAAGAGACCCAGTACTTC.

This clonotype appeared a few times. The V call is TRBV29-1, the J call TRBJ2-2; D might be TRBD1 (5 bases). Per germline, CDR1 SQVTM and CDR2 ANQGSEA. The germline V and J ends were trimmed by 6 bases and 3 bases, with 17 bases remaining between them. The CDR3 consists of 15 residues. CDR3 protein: CSVRTLRTDTGELFF. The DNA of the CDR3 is TGCAGCGTACGGACACTTAGGACGGACACCGGGGAGCTGTTTTTT.

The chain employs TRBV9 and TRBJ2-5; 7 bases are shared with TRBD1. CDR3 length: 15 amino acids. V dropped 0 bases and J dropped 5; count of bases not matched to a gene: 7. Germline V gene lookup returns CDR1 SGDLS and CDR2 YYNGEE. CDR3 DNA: TGTGCCAGCAGCGTAGAAAACAGGGGTGGTGAGACCCAGTACTTC. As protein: CASSVENRGGETQYF.

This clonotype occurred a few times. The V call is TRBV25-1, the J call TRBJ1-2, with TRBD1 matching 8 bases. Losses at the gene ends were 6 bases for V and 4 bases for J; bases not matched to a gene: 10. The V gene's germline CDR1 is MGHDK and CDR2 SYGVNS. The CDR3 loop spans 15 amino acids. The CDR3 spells CASSATDRVLYGYTF. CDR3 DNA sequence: TGTGCCAGCAGCGCCACGGACAGGGTCCTCTATGGCTACACCTTC.

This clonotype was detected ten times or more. Here the CDR3 reads CASSQQDGYTF. The CDR3 nucleotides read TGTGCCAGCAGTCAGCAGGATGGCTACACCTTC. The V and J genes are TRBV28 and TRBJ1-2; D not certain. Trimming left V 5 bases short and J 6 bases short, with 7 bases between. CDR1 MDHEN and CDR2 SYDVKM come from the germline V gene. CDR3 length: 11 residues.

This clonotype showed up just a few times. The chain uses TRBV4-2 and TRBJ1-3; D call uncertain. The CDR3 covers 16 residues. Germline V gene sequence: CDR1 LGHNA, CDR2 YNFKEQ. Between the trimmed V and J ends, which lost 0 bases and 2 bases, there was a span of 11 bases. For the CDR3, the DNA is TGTGCCAGCAGCCAAGACCTCCGGACGGCTGGAAACACCATATATTTT. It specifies CASSQDLRTAGNTIYF.

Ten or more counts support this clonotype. The CDR3 bases are TGTGCCAGCACCGAGGGAGGGGCCGGCAATCAGCCCCAGCATTTT. As protein: CASTEGGAGNQPQHF. The chain is built from TRBV6-2 or TRBV6-3 and TRBJ1-5, with a possible D match to TRBD1 (5 bases). CDR1 and CDR2 from the germline V gene are MNHEY and SVGEGT. V lost 7 bases and J lost 2, with 15 bases in between. The CDR3 is made up of 15 amino acids.

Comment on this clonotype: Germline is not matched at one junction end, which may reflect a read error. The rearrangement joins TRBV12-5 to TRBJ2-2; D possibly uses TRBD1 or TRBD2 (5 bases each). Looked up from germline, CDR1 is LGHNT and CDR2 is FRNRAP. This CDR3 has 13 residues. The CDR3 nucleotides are TGTGCTAGTGGCCACAGGTCTACCGGGAAGCTGTTTTTT. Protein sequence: CASGHRSTGKLFF. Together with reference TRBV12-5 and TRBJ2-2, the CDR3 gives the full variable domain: DARVTQTPRHKVTEMGQEVTMRCQPILGHNTVFWYRQTMMQGLELLAYFRNRAPLDDSGMPKDRFSAEMPDATLATLKIQPSEPRDSAVYFCASGHRSTGKLFFGEGSRLTVL.

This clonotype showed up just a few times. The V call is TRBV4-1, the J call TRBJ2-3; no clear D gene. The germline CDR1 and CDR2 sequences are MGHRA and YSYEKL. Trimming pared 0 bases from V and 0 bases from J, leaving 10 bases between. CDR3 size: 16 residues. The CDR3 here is CASSQDRWPSTDTQYF. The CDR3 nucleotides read TGCGCCAGCAGCCAAGACAGGTGGCCTAGCACAGATACGCAGTATTTT.

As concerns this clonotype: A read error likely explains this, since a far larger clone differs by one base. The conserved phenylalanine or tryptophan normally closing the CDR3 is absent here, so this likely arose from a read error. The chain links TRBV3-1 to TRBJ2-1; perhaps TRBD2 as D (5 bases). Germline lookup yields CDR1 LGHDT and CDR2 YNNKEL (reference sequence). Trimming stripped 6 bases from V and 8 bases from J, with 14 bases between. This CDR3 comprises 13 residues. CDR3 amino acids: CASSEVLGDEQFI. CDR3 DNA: TGTGCCAGCAGTGAAGTCCTGGGAGATGAGCAGTTCATC.

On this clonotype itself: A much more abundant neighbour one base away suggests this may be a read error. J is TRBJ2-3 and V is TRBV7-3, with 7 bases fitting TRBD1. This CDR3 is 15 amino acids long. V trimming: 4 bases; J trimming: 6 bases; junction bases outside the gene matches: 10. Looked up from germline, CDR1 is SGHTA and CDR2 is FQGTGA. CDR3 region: CASSSTGASMDTQYF. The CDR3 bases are TGTGCCAGCAGCTCAACAGGGGCCAGCATGGATACGCAGTATTTT.

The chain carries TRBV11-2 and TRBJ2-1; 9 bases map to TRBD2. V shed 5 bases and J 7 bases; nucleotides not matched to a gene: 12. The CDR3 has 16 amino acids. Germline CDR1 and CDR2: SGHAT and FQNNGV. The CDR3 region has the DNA TGTGCCAGCAGCCTAGGTGGTAGCGGGAGTATAAATGAGCAGTTCTTC. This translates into CASSLGGSGSINEQFF.

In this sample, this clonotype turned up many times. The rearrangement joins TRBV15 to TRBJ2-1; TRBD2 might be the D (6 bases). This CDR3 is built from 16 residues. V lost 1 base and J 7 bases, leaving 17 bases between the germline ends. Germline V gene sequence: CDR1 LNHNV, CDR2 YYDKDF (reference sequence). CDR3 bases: TGTGCCACCAGCAGAGGGAGGGCGGGGTGGATGAATGAGCAGTTCTTC. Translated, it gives CATSRGRAGWMNEQFF.

Here the CDR3 reads CASSQPGATLIQETQYF. The CDR3 bases are TGTGCCAGCAGCCAACCCGGGGCTACCCTCATTCAAGAGACCCAGTACTTC. The chain joins TRBV3-1 to TRBJ2-5, with D perhaps TRBD1 or TRBD2 (5 bases each). The CDR3 consists of 17 residues. V lost 2 bases and J lost 2, with 18 bases in between. Germline V gene sequence: CDR1 LGHDT, CDR2 YNNKEL (reference sequence).